Below, one T cell receptor (beta chain) is given with its context. Its antigen is not identified. The data belong to a study of cytomegalovirus exposure and HLA in healthy donors. Notes on the study in general: Within an earlier analysis, most TCR beta V segments proved productive either about 87% or about 30% of the time. Certain sequence variants were highly shared and formed a cluster, and this cluster was likely a sequencing artifact. As a later analysis revealed, the rate of TCR association differed by HLA locus, with DRB1 most and HLA-C fewest.

PCR amplification relied on 60 Vbeta primers (plus 13 Jbeta primers). The method was immunoSEQ multiplex PCR; TCRdb's version includes in-frame clones alone and lacks a portion of them. In the table there are about 240,000 clones, 78% of which are singletons. At sampling all donors were nominally healthy, likely with unrecorded immune exposures. The sample was PBMCs. This receptor was taken from a boy aged 10-17 years in good health and CMV-seronegative.

The CDR3 nucleotides read TGTGCCAGTAGGGATCTTCTAGGGGATAGCAATCAGCCCCAGCATTTT. Translation gives CASRDLLGDSNQPQHF. The chain links TRBV19 to TRBJ1-5, with a tentative D call TRBD1 (5 bases). The CDR3 contains 16 residues. In germline, CDR1 is LNHDA, CDR2 SQIVND (reference sequence). Trimming took 6 bases from V and 0 from J, leaving 15 bases between them.